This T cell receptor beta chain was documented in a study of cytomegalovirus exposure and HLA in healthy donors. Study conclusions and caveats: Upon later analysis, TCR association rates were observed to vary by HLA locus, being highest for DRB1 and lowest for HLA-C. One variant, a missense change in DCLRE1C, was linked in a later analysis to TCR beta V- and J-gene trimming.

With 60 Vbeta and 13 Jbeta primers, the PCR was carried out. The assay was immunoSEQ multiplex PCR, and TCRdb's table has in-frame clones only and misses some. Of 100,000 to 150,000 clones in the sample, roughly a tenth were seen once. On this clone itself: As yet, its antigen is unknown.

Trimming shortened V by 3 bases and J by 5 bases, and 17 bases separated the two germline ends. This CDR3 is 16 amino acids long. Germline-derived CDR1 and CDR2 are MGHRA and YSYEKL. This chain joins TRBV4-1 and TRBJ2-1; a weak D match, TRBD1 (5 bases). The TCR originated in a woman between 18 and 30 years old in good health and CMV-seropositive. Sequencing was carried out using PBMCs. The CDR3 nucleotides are TGCGCCAGCAGCCATGAACCACAGGCGACGAACAATGAGCAGTTCTTC. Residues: CASSHEPQATNNEQFF.